The 14 T cell receptor beta chains given below trace back to one sample, sequenced in a study of T cells after yellow fever vaccination. MiXCR, applied by TCRdb to the 5' RACE reads, yields one record per CDR3 protein. The sample has tens of thousands of distinct CDR3 sequences; more than 5.5% are singletons. The sample here was CD8+ T cells sorted from PBMCs, taken 4 to 5 days after the first yellow fever vaccination. Every receptor here comes from a man younger than 30 who received the YFV17D yellow fever vaccine.

The chain couples TRBV7-9 to TRBJ2-7; 9 positions agree with TRBD1. The CDR3 extends over 13 amino acids. The germline V gene encodes CDR1 SEHNR and CDR2 FQNEAQ (reference sequence). J was trimmed by 1 base and V by 6 bases; bases with no gene match: 1. The CDR3: CASRDRGSYEQYF. CDR3 nucleotide sequence: TGTGCCAGCAGGGACAGGGGTTCCTACGAGCAGTACTTC.

This clonotype was recorded a few times. This chain links TRBV7-8 with TRBJ2-7, with 8 bases fitting TRBD1. This CDR3 has 13 amino acids. V dropped 5 bases and J dropped 3; count of bases not matched to a gene: 3. Germline V lookup: CDR1 SGHVS, CDR2 FQNEAQ. The CDR3 region has the DNA TGTGCCAGCAGCGCGGACAGGGACTACGAGCAGTACGTC. It translates to CASSADRDYEQYV.

The chain employs TRBV7-3 and TRBJ2-5; weak D call: TRBD2 (6 bases). The germline gives CDR1 SGHTA, CDR2 FQGTGA. The CDR3 covers 14 residues. V was pared by 0 bases and J by 4 bases, with 9 bases between. This CDR3 reads CASSLTGGAETQYF. In DNA, the CDR3 is TGTGCCAGCAGCTTAACGGGCGGGGCAGAGACCCAGTACTTC. The full variable domain, in which reference TRBV7-3 and TRBJ2-5 provide the parts outside the CDR3, is GAGVSQTPSNKVTEKGKYVELRCDPISGHTALYWYRQSLGQGPEFLIYFQGTGAADDSGLPNDRFFAVRPEGSVSTLKIQRTERGDSAVYLCASSLTGGAETQYFGPGTRLLVL.

This clonotype showed up just a few times. The chain links TRBV27 to TRBJ2-3; unclear D gene. The V gene lost 2 bases and the J gene lost 1 base, with 4 bases spanning the gap. The CDR3 length is 13 residues. CDR1 MNHEY and CDR2 SMNVEV come from the germline V gene (reference sequence). CDR3 amino acids: CASSLPRTDTQYF. The CDR3 bases are TGTGCCAGCAGTTTACCCCGCACAGATACGCAGTATTTT.

This clonotype was recorded at least ten times. The gene calls are TRBV4-2 and TRBJ2-3; D is uncertain. Germline CDR1 and CDR2: LGHNA and YNFKEQ. The CDR3 is made up of 12 amino acids. V lost 0 bases and J lost 7, with 5 bases in between. The CDR3 sequence: CASSQDSYTQYF. The CDR3 bases are TGTGCCAGCAGCCAAGACAGTTATACGCAGTATTTT.

Ten or more counts support this clonotype. The rearrangement links TRBV14 to TRBJ2-1, with TRBD2 identical over 10 bases. Germline V gene data show CDR1 as SGHDN and CDR2 as FVKESK. V lost 0 bases and J lost 9; bases outside the gene matches: 8. The CDR3 has 16 residues. This CDR3 is CASSQDASGGGFEQFF. DNA of the CDR3: TGTGCCAGCAGCCAAGATGCCAGCGGGGGGGGTTTTGAGCAGTTCTTC.

This clonotype appeared many times. The gene calls are TRBV12-3 or TRBV12-4 and TRBJ2-1, with D unresolved. The V end lost 5 bases, the J end lost 10 bases, and 18 bases lay between the germline ends. The CDR3 is made up of 14 amino acids. CDR3 coding DNA: TGTGCCAGCAGTCTGCTATCACCTAGAGGAGAGCAGTTCTTC. Its translation is CASSLLSPRGEQFF.

This chain joins TRBV4-1 and TRBJ1-4, with unresolved D. Between the trimmed V and J ends, which lost 2 bases and 8 bases, there was a span of 18 bases. This CDR3 region has 16 residues. Germline V gene sequence: CDR1 MGHRA, CDR2 YSYEKL. CDR3: CASSQPAQEIEEKLFF. The DNA for the CDR3 is TGCGCCAGCAGCCAACCCGCCCAGGAGATAGAAGAAAAACTGTTTTTT.

J is TRBJ2-3 and V is TRBV6-2 or TRBV6-3, with 9 bases identical to TRBD2. The ends lost 8 bases at V and 6 bases at J; junction bases unmatched: 15. This CDR3 is 16 amino acids long. Germline V gene data show CDR1 as MNHEY and CDR2 as SVGEGT. The CDR3 DNA sequence: TGTGCCAGCGTCCGGATCCGCGCGGGGGGGCCCGATACGCAGTATTTT. Translated, it gives CASVRIRAGGPDTQYF.

Ten or more counts support this clonotype. The chain combines TRBV11-2 with TRBJ2-1; D ambiguous. Trimming took 5 bases from V and 0 from J, leaving 11 bases between them. This CDR3 is 15 amino acids long. The germline V gene encodes CDR1 SGHAT and CDR2 FQNNGV. CDR3 protein: CASSRPLSSYNEQFF. The DNA of the CDR3 is TGTGCCAGCAGCCGTCCTTTGAGCTCCTACAATGAGCAGTTCTTC.

At least ten counts were recorded for this clonotype. The genes are TRBV5-6 and TRBJ2-7, with 8 bases lining up with TRBD1. CDR3 size: 15 residues. Germline CDR1 SGHDT, CDR2 YYEEEE. V lost 2 bases and J lost 4; bases outside the gene matches: 8. The CDR3 protein is CASSFGTGRGYEQYV. CDR3 in DNA: TGTGCCAGCAGCTTTGGGACAGGAAGGGGGTACGAGCAGTACGTC.

This clonotype is medium-sized in the sample. V gene TRBV13 combines with J gene TRBJ1-1; the D is unclear. Trimming removed 0 bases from V and 13 bases from J, with 18 bases in between. This CDR3 contains 14 residues. Germline CDR1 is PRHDT and CDR2 is FYEKMQ (reference sequence). As DNA, the CDR3 is TGTGCCAGCAGCTTAGGCCTAATGAGGAGGGTCGATTTCTTT. Translation: CASSLGLMRRVDFF.

Ten or more counts support this clonotype. The chain combines TRBV3-1 with TRBJ2-1; the match to TRBD2 covers 13 bases. V trimming: 3 bases; J trimming: 6 bases; junction bases outside the gene matches: 8. Germline assignment: CDR1 LGHDT and CDR2 YNNKEL (reference sequence). There are 17 residues in the CDR3. As DNA, the CDR3 is TGTGCCAGCAGCCAGACGACTAGCGGGGGGTTAACCAATGAGCAGTTCTTC. Translating gives CASSQTTSGGLTNEQFF.

This clonotype appeared a few times. The chain links TRBV7-6 to TRBJ1-5; D is unclear. Germline V gene sequence: CDR1 SGHVS, CDR2 FNYEAQ. V was trimmed by 2 bases and J by 4 bases, leaving 6 bases between them. This CDR3 has 13 amino acids. The CDR3 region has the DNA TGTGCCAGCAGCTTAAAGGAGAATCAGCCCCAGCATTTT. It is translated as CASSLKENQPQHF.